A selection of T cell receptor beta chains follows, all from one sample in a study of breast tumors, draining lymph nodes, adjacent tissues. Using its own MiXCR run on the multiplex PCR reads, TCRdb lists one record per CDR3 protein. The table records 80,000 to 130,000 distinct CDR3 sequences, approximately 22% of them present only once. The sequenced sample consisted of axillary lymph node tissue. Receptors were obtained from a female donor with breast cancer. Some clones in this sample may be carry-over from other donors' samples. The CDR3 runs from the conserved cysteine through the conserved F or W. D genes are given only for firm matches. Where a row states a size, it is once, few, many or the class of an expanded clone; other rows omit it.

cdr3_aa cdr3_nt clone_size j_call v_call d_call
CAISDTGKFGNTIYF TGTGCCATCAGTGATACAGGGAAGTTCGGAAACACCATATATTTT many TRBJ1-3 TRBV10-3 .
CASSRDNGITEAFF TGCGCCAGCAGTCGGGACAACGGGATCACTGAAGCTTTCTTT . TRBJ1-1 TRBV5-1 .
CASSRTRDRGETQYF TGTGCCAGCAGCAGAACCCGGGACAGGGGAGAGACCCAGTACTTC many TRBJ2-5 TRBV5-4 TRBD1
CASSQVSRQTQYF TGTGCCAGCAGCCAAGTCTCCCGGCAGACCCAGTACTTC . TRBJ2-5 TRBV3-1 .
CASSQRGLRNSPLHF TGTGCCAGCAGCCAAAGGGGACTCAGGAATTCACCCCTCCACTTT many TRBJ1-6 TRBV3-1 .
CATSDLASAYNEQFF TGTGCCACCAGTGATCTAGCATCGGCATACAATGAGCAGTTCTTC many TRBJ2-1 TRBV24-1 .
CASSLNEGGSPLHF TGTGCCAGCAGCTTAAATGAGGGGGGTTCACCCCTCCACTTT many TRBJ1-6 TRBV7-3 .
CASRSTGPSGNTIYF TGTGCCAGCAGGTCCACAGGGCCTTCGGGAAACACCATATATTTT many TRBJ1-3 TRBV7-2 .
CASSPSGLSYEQYF TGTGCCAGCAGTCCTAGCGGGCTTTCCTACGAGCAGTACTTC many TRBJ2-7 TRBV11-2 TRBD2
CASSVQGQPQHF TGTGCCAGCAGCGTACAGGGACAGCCCCAGCATTTT many TRBJ1-5 TRBV7-9 .
CASNPTSGRAWQSNGQFF TGTGCCAGTAACCCGACTAGCGGGAGGGCCTGGCAATCCAATGGGCAGTTCTTC . TRBJ2-1 TRBV19 TRBD2
CASSLTGGDEQFF TGCGCCAGCAGCCTGACAGGGGGCGATGAGCAGTTCTTC many TRBJ2-1 TRBV5-1 TRBD1
CASSLTWYSPLHF TGCGCCAGCAGCTTGACTTGGTACTCACCCCTCCACTTT many TRBJ1-6 TRBV5-1 .
CAIRENYGYTF TGTGCCATCCGTGAGAACTATGGCTACACCTTC many TRBJ1-2 TRBV2 .
CASSLGQGTGNTIYF TGCGCCAGCAGCTTGGGCCAGGGGACTGGAAACACCATATATTTT many TRBJ1-3 TRBV5-1 .
CASSQEGLAYQETQYF TGTGCCAGCAGCCAAGAGGGACTAGCGTACCAAGAGACCCAGTACTTC many TRBJ2-5 TRBV3-1 TRBD2
CASSPNSGLHNEQFF TGTGCCAGCAGTCCAAACTCGGGACTTCACAATGAGCAGTTCTTC many TRBJ2-1 TRBV27 .
CASGERQGHLQYF TGTGCCAGCGGTGAACGGCAGGGACACCTTCAGTACTTC . TRBJ2-4 TRBV6-1 .
CASSGDSAYQETQYF TGCGCCAGCAGCGGGGATAGCGCCTACCAAGAGACCCAGTACTTC many TRBJ2-5 TRBV5-1 .
CASSSGGSSGNTIYF TGTGCCAGCAGCTCTGGAGGGTCCTCTGGAAACACCATATATTTT many TRBJ1-3 TRBV7-6 .
CASSQQRIGSGNTIYF TGTGCCAGCAGTCAACAGAGAATCGGGTCTGGAAACACCATATATTTT many TRBJ1-3 TRBV12-3/TRBV12-4 .
CASRRTEETQYF TGTGCCAGCAGAAGGACGGAGGAGACCCAGTACTTC many TRBJ2-5 TRBV2 .
CASSTGTGSADEQFF TGCGCCAGCAGCACGGGGACAGGGAGTGCGGATGAGCAGTTCTTC many TRBJ2-1 TRBV5-1 TRBD1
CASSQQGAQPQHF TGTGCCAGCAGCCAACAGGGGGCTCAGCCCCAGCATTTT many TRBJ1-5 TRBV5-4 TRBD1
CASSLGDGGLYEQYF TGTGCCAGCAGCTTAGGAGACGGGGGGCTGTACGAGCAGTACTTC many TRBJ2-7 TRBV7-2 .
CASSLGQGEGGYTF TGTGCCAGCAGCTTAGGACAGGGGGAGGGTGGCTACACCTTC many TRBJ1-2 TRBV13 TRBD1
CASSLTGGKGNQPQHF TGCGCCAGCAGCTTGACAGGGGGCAAGGGCAATCAGCCCCAGCATTTT many TRBJ1-5 TRBV5-1 TRBD1
CAWDRLRETQYF TGTGCCTGGGACAGGTTAAGGGAGACCCAGTACTTC . TRBJ2-5 TRBV30 .